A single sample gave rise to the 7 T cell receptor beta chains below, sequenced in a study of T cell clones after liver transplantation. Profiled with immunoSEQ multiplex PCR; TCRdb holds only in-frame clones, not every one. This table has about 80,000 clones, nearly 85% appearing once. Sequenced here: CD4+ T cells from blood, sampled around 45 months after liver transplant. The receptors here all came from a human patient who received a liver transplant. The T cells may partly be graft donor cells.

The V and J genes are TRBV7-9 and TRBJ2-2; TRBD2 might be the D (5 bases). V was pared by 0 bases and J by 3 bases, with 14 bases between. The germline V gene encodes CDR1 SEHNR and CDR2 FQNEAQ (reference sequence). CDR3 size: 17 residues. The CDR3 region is CASSLAVGPRDTGELFF. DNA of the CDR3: TGTGCCAGCAGCTTAGCGGTTGGCCCGAGGGACACCGGGGAGCTGTTTTTT.

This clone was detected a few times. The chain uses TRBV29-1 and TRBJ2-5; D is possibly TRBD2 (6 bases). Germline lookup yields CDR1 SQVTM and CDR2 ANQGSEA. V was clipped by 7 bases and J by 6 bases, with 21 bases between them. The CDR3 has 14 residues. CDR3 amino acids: CSACTPGEVQTQYF. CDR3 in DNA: TGCAGCGCCTGTACACCGGGAGAGGTACAGACCCAGTACTTC.

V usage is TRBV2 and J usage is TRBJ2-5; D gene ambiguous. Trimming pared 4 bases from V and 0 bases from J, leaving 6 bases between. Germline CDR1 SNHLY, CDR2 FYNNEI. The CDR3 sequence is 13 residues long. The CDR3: CASSGPDQETQYF. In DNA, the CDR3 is TGTGCCAGCAGTGGCCCGGACCAAGAGACCCAGTACTTC.

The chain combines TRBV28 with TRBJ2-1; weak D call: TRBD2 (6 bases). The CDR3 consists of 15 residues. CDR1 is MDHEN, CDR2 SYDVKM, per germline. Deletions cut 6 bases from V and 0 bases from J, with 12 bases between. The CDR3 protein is CASRLALYSYNEQFF. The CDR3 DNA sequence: TGTGCCAGCAGACTAGCTCTGTACTCCTACAATGAGCAGTTCTTC.

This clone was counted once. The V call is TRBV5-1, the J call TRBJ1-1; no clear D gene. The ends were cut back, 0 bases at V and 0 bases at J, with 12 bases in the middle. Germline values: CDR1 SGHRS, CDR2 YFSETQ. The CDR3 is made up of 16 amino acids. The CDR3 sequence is CASSLAYGVLNTEAFF. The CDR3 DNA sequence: TGCGCCAGCAGCTTGGCTTATGGGGTCCTGAACACTGAAGCTTTCTTT. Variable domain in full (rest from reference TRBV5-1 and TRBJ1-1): KAGVTQTPRYLIKTRGQQVTLSCSPISGHRSVSWYQQTPGQGLQFLFEYFSETQRNKGNFPGRFSGRQFSNSRSEMNVSTLELGDSALYLCASSLAYGVLNTEAFFGQGTRLTVV.

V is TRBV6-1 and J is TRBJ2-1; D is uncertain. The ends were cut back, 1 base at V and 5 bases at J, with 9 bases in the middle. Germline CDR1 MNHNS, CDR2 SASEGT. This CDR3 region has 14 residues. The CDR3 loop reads CASSEEGWDNEQFF. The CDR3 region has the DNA TGTGCCAGCAGTGAAGAAGGATGGGACAATGAGCAGTTCTTC.

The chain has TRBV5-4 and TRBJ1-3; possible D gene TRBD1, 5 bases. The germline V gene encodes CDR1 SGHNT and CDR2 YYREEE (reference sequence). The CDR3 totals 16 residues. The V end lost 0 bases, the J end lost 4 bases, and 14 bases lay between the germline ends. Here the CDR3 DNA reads TGTGCCAGCAGCTTGGGTAGCAGGGCGGACGGAAACACCATATATTTT. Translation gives CASSLGSRADGNTIYF.